What follows describes a single TCR beta chain. This entry comes from a study of T cells in Graves' hyperthyroidism and ophthalmopathy. The diagnostic basis comprised clinical symptoms, serum thyroxine and TRAb, thyroid ultrasound and orbital computed tomography. The germline V gene encodes CDR1 LNHDA and CDR2 SQIVND (reference sequence). Losses at the gene ends were 3 bases for V and 3 bases for J; bases not matched to a gene: 7. CDR3 length equals 17 residues. The TCR beta CDR3 regions underwent amplification using RNA transcripts as the source. The HTBI primer set drove a first-round RT-PCR of the TCR CDR3. MiXCR, run by TCRdb on the multiplex PCR reads, gives a single entry per CDR3 protein. The sample has about 840,000 distinct CDR3 sequences; 35% to 40% are singletons.

The sample was blood. This receptor was obtained from a young man with Graves' hyperthyroidism. This sequence joins TRBV19 and TRBJ2-6; 8 positions agree with TRBD2. The CDR3: CASSMPAGGDGANVLTF. DNA of the CDR3: TGTGCCAGTAGTATGCCCGCGGGGGGAGATGGGGCCAACGTCCTGACTTTC.